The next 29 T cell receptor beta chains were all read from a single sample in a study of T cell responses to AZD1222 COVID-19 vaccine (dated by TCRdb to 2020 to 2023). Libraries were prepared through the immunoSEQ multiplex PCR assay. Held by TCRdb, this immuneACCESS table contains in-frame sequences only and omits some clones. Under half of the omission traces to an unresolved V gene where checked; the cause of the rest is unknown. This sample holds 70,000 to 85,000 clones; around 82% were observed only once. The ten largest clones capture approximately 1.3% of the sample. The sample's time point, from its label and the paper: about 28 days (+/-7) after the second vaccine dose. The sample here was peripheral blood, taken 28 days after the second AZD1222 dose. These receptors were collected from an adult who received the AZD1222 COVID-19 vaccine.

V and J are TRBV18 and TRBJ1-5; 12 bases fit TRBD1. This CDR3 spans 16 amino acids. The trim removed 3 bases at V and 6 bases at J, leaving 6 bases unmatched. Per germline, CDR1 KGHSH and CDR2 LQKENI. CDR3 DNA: TGTGCCAGCTCACCGCCCGGGACAGGGGGCCTTCAGCCCCAGCATTTT. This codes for CASSPPGTGGLQPQHF.

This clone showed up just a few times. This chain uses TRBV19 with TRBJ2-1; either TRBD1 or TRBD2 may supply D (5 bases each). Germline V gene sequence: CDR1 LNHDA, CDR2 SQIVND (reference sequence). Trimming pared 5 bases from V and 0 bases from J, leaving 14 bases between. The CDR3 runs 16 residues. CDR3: CASSDVGVSSYNEQFF. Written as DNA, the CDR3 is TGTGCCAGTAGTGATGTGGGGGTTTCCTCCTACAATGAGCAGTTCTTC.

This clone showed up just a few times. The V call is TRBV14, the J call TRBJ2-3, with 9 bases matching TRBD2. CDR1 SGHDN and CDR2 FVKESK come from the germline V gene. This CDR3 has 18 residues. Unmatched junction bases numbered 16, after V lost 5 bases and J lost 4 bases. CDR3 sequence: CASSSPIRGAGGADTQYF. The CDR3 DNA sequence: TGTGCCAGCAGCTCCCCGATCCGAGGGGCGGGAGGGGCAGATACGCAGTATTTT. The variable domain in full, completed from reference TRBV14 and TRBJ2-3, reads EAGVTQFPSHSVIEKGQTVTLRCDPISGHDNLYWYRRVMGKEIKFLLHFVKESKQDESGMPNNRFLAERTGGTYSTLKVQPAELEDSGVYFCASSSPIRGAGGADTQYFGPGTRLTVL.

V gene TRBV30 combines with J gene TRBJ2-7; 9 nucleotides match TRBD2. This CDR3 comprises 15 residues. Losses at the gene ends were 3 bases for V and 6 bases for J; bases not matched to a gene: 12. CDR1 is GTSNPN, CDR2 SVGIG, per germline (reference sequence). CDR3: CAWRPTGTSYREQYF. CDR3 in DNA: TGTGCCTGGAGACCAACCGGGACTAGCTATCGCGAGCAGTACTTC.

Here the CDR3 reads CASSPSPDRIYEQYF. In DNA, the CDR3 is TGTGCCAGCAGCCCCAGCCCAGACAGGATCTACGAGCAGTACTTC. The chain employs TRBV5-6 and TRBJ2-7; D might be TRBD1 (6 bases). Looked up from germline, CDR1 is SGHDT and CDR2 is YYEEEE. Trimming shortened V by 4 bases and J by 3 bases, and 17 bases separated the two germline ends. This CDR3 region has 15 residues.

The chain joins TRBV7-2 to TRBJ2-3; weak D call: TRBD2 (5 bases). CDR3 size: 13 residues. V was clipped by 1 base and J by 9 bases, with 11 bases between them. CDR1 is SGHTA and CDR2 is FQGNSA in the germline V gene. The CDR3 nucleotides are TGTGCCAGCAGCTTAGGGGGAGTGAGCACGCAGTATTTT. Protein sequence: CASSLGGVSTQYF.

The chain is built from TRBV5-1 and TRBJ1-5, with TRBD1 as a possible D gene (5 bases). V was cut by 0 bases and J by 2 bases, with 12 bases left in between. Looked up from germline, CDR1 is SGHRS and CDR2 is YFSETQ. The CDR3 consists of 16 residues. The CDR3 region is CASSLGPGARNQPQHF. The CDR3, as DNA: TGCGCCAGCAGCTTGGGCCCCGGGGCCCGCAATCAGCCCCAGCATTTT. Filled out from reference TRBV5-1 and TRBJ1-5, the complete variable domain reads KAGVTQTPRYLIKTRGQQVTLSCSPISGHRSVSWYQQTPGQGLQFLFEYFSETQRNKGNFPGRFSGRQFSNSRSEMNVSTLELGDSALYLCASSLGPGARNQPQHFGDGTRLSIL.

The CDR3 bases are TGTGCCAGTAGTATAGACGGGACGGCTGGAAACACCATATATTTT. Translation gives CASSIDGTAGNTIYF. The rearrangement links TRBV19 to TRBJ1-3, with D perhaps TRBD1 (5 bases). V dropped 0 bases and J dropped 2 bases, with 8 bases sitting between them. The CDR3 is 15 residues long. Germline V lookup: CDR1 LNHDA, CDR2 SQIVND (reference sequence).

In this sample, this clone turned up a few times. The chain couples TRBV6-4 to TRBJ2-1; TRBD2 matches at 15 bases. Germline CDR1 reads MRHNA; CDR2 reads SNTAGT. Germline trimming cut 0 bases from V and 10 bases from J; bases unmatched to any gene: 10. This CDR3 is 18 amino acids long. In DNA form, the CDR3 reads TGTGCCAGCAGTGACTCAGCCGCGGGACTAGCGGGAGGTAGGGAGCAGTTCTTC. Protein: CASSDSAAGLAGGREQFF.

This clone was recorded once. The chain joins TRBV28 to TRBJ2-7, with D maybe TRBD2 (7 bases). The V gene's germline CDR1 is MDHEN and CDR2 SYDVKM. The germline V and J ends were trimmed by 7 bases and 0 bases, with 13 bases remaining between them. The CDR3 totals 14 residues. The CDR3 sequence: CASTPAGASYEQYF. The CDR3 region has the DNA TGTGCCAGCACCCCGGCGGGGGCCTCCTACGAGCAGTACTTC.

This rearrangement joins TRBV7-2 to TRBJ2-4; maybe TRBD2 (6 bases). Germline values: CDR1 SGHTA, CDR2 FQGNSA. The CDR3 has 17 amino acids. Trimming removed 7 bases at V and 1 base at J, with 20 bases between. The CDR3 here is CASTPGGWGSAKNIQYF. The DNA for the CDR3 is TGTGCCAGCACCCCCGGGGGTTGGGGGTCGGCCAAAAACATTCAGTACTTC.

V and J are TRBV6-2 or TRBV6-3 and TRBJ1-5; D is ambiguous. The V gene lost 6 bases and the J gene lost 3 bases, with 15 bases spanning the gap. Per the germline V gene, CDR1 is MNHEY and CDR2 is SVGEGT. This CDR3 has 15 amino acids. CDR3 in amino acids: CASSLPGQLNQPQHF. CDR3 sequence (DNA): TGTGCCAGCAGCTTGCCGGGTCAGCTCAATCAGCCCCAGCATTTT.

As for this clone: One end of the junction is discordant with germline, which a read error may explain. The CDR3 region has the DNA TGTGCAAGTAACCACGGGGGGAATTCCTACGAGCAGTACTTC. Amino acids: CASNHGGNSYEQYF. The chain links TRBV19 to TRBJ2-7; TRBD2 matches 7 bases. CDR1 LNHDA and CDR2 SQIVND come from the germline V gene (reference sequence). The CDR3 consists of 14 residues.

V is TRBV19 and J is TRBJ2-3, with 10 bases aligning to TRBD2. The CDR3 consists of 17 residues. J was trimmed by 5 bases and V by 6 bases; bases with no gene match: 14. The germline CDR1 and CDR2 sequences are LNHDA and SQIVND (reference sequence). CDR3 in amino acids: CASRDPAGLAGVDTQYF. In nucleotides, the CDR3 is TGTGCCAGTAGGGACCCGGCGGGCCTAGCGGGAGTAGATACGCAGTATTTT.

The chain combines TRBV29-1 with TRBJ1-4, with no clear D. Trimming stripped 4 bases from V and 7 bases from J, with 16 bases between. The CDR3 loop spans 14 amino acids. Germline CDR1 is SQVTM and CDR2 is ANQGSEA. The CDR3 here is CSVVMVAGGEKLFF. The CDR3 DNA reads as TGCAGCGTTGTAATGGTGGCCGGAGGTGAAAAACTGTTTTTT.

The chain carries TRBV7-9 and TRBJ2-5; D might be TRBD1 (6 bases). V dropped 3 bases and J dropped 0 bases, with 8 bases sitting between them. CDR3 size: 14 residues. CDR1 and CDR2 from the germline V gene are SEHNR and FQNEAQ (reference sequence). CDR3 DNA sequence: TGTGCCAGCAGCTTCGGGGACAACCAAGAGACCCAGTACTTC. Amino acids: CASSFGDNQETQYF.

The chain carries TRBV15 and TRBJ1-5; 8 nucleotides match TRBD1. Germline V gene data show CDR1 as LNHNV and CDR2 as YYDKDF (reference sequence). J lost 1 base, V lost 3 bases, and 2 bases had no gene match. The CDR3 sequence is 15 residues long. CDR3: CATSSRQGSNQPQHF. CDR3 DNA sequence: TGTGCCACCAGCAGTAGACAGGGGAGCAATCAGCCCCAGCATTTT.

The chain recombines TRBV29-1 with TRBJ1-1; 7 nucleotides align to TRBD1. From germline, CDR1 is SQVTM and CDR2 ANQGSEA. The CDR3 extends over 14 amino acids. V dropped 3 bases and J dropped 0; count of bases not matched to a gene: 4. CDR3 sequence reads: CSVDRGGMNTEAFF. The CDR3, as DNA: TGCAGCGTTGACAGGGGGGGGATGAACACTGAAGCTTTCTTT.

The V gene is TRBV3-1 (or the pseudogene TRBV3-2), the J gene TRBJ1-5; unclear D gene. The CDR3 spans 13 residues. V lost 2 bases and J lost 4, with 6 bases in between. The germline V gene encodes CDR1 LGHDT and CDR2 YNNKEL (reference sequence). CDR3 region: CASSQQLNQPQHF. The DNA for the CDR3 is TGTGCCAGCAGCCAACAGCTAAATCAGCCCCAGCATTTT.

The CDR3 nucleotides read TGTGCCAGCAGTGAGATCCCAGGGTCGTGGTACGAGCAGTACTTC. It yields the protein CASSEIPGSWYEQYF. This sequence joins TRBV6-6 and TRBJ2-7; maybe TRBD1 (5 bases). The germline CDR1 and CDR2 sequences are MNHNY and SVGAGI (reference sequence). This CDR3 comprises 15 residues. Trimming left V 5 bases short and J 4 bases short, with 18 bases between.

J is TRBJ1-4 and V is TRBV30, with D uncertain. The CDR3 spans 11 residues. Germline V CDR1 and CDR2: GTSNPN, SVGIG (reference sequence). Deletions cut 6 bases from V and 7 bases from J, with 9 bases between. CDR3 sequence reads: CACGVLEKLFF. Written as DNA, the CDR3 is TGTGCCTGTGGGGTCCTTGAAAAACTGTTTTTT.

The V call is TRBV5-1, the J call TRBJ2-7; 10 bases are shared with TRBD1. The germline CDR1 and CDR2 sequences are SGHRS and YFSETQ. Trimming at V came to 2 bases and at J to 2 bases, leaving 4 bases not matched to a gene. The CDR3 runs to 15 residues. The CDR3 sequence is CASSLSGTGAYEQYF. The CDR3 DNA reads TGCGCCAGCAGCTTATCCGGGACAGGGGCCTACGAGCAGTACTTC.

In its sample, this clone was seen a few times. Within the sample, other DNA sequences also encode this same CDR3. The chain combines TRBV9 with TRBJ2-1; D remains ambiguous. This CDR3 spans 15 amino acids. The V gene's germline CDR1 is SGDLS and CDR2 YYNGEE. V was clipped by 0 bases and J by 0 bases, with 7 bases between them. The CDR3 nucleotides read TGTGCCAGCAGCGTAGACCACCGCTCCTACAATGAGCAGTTCTTC. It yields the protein CASSVDHRSYNEQFF. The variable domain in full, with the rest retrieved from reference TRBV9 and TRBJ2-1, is DSGVTQTPKHLITATGQRVTLRCSPRSGDLSVYWYQQSLDQGLQFLIQYYNGEERAKGNILERFSAQQFPDLHSELNLSSLELGDSALYFCASSVDHRSYNEQFFGPGTRLTVL.

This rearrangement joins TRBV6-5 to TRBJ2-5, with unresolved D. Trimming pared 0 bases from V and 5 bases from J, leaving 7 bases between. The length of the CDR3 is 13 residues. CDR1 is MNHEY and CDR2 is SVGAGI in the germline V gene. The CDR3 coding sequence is TGTGCCAGCAGTTACTCGAATAGGGAGACCCAGTACTTC. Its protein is CASSYSNRETQYF.

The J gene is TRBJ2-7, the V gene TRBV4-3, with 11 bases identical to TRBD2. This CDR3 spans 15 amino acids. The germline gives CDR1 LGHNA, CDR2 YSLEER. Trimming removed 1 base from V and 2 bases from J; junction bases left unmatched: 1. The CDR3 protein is CASSQGLAGPYEQYF. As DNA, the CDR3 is TGCGCCAGCAGCCAAGGACTAGCGGGACCCTACGAGCAGTACTTC.

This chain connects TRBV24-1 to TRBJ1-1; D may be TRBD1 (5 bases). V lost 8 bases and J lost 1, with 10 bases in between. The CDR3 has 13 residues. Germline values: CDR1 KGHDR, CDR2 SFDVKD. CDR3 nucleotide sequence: TGTGCCACCAAAGGTGGGGGGAACACTGAAGCTTTCTTT. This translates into CATKGGGNTEAFF.

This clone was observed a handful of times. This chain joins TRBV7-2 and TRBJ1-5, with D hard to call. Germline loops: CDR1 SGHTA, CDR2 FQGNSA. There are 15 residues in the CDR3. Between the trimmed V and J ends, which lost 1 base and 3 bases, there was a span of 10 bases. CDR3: CASSLVGQNNQPQHF. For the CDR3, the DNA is TGTGCCAGCAGCTTAGTAGGGCAGAACAATCAGCCCCAGCATTTT.

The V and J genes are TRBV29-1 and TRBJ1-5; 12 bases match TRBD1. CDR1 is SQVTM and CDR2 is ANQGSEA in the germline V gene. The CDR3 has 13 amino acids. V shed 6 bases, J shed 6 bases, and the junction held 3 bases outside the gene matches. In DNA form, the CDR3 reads TGCAGCGTATTGGGACAGGGGGCTCAGCCCCAGCATTTT. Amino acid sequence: CSVLGQGAQPQHF.

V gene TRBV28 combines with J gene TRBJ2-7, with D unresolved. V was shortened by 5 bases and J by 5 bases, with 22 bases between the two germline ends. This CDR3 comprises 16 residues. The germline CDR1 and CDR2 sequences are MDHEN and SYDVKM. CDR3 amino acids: CASSPTLANRWDEQYF. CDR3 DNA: TGTGCCAGCAGTCCCACCCTTGCGAACCGGTGGGACGAGCAGTACTTC.